This T cell receptor (beta chain) comes out of a study of blood T cell repertoires in COVID-19. Study background: Spain, Italy and the United States supplied samples that represented acute and convalescent COVID-19. PBMCs, B-cell-depleted T cells, or T cells provided the cDNA or gDNA that made up the material.

In the authors' methods: Nucleated cell counts were estimated from reference gene primer amplification. Sequencing was performed with immunoSEQ multiplex PCR; in TCRdb, only in-frame clones are kept and a portion is missing. V, J and clone size are taken as reported in that table, and D and trimming were inferred from the DNA itself. The sample holds approximately 200,000 clones, 88% seen once. The V gene's germline CDR1 is SEHNR and CDR2 FQNEAQ (reference sequence). The CDR3 is 13 amino acids. V lost 3 bases, J lost 7 bases, and 10 bases lay in between. This clonotype was sampled from a woman younger than 45 with acute or convalescent COVID-19. The sample comprised peripheral blood. The chain employs TRBV7-9 and TRBJ2-1, with D uncertain. In DNA, the CDR3 is TGTGCCAGCAGCTTGGTACTGGAGAATGAGCAGTTCTTC. Translating it yields CASSLVLENEQFF.